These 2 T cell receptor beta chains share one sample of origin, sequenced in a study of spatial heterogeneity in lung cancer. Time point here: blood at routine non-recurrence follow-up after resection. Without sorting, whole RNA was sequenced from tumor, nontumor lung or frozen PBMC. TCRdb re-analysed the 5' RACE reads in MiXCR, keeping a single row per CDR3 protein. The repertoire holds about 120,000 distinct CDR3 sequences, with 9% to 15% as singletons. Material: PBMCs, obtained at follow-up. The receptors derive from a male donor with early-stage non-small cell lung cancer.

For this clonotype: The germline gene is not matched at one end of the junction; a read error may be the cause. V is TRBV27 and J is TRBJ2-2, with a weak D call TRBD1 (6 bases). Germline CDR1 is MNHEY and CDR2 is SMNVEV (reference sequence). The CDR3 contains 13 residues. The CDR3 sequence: CASSPGQTGELVF. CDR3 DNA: TGTGCCAGCAGTCCCGGACAGACCGGGGAGCTGGTTTTT.

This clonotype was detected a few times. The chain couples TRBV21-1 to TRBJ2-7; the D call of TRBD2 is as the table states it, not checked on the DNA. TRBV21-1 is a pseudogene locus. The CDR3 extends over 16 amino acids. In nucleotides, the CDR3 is TGTGCCAGCAGCAAAGGTATCGGGGGGGCTGCGTACGAGCAGTACTTC. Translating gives CASSKGIGGAAYEQYF.